This is a list of T cell receptor beta chains from one sample in a study of cytomegalovirus exposure and HLA in healthy donors. Assay used: immunoSEQ multiplex PCR; TCRdb lists only in-frame clones, some missing. The table lists about 140,000 clones, approximately 82% of them singletons. Specimen: PBMCs. These receptors all come from a woman in her 40s in good health and CMV-seronegative. Both conserved end residues are part of each CDR3. A D gene is named only where the DNA matches it firmly.

>NA|TRBJ1-3|TRBV27
CASSPGGQVSGNTIYF
TGTGCCAGCAGCCCCGGGGGGCAGGTCTCTGGAAACACCATATATTTT
>NA|TRBJ1-5|TRBV27
CATSAIAAGQPQHF
TGTGCCACCTCGGCAATTGCGGCCGGTCAGCCCCAGCATTTT
>TRBD1|TRBJ2-7|TRBV19
CASSPESTGSNEQYF
TGTGCCAGTAGTCCCGAATCGACAGGGTCGAACGAGCAGTACTTC
>TRBD2|TRBJ2-7|TRBV7-6
CASSYLPPASGYYEQYF
TGTGCCAGCAGCTACCTGCCTCCCGCTAGCGGATACTACGAGCAGTACTTC
>TRBD1|TRBJ1-4|TRBV6-5
CASRVSDRAFLF
TGTGCCAGCAGAGTGTCGGACAGGGCCTTTTTGTTT
>NA|TRBJ1-3|TRBV19
CASTPGLGRLGNTIYF
TGTGCCAGTACCCCGGGACTCGGGCGGTTAGGAAACACCATATATTTT
>NA|TRBJ2-7|TRBV9
CASSPRLRARFYEQYF
TGTGCCAGCAGCCCGAGACTCAGGGCTCGGTTTTACGAGCAGTACTTC
>TRBD2|TRBJ2-7|TRBV27
CASSLQALAGVGYEQYF
TGTGCCAGCAGTTTACAGGCACTAGCGGGAGTAGGCTACGAGCAGTACTTC
>NA|TRBJ2-3|TRBV5-1
CASSLVAGSDTQYF
TGCGCCAGCAGCTTGGTGGCAGGGTCAGATACGCAGTATTTT
>NA|TRBJ2-5|TRBV18
CASSPVDRTNQETQYF
TGTGCCAGCTCACCGGTTGACAGGACCAACCAAGAGACCCAGTACTTC